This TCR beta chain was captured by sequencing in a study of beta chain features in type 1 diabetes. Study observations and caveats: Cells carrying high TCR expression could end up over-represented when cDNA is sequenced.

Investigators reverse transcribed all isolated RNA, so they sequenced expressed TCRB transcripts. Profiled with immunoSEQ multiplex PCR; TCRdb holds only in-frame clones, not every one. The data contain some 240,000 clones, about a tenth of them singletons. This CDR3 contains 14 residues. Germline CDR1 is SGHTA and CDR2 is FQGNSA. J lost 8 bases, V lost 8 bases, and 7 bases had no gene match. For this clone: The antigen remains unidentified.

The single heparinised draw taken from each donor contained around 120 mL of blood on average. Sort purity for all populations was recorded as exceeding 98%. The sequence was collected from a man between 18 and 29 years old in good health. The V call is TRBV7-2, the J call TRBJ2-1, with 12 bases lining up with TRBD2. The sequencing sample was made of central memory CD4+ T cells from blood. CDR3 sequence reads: CASGRTSGNDEQFF. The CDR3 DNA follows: TGTGCCAGCGGCCGGACTAGCGGGAATGATGAGCAGTTCTTC. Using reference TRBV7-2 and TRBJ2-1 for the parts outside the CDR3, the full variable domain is GAGVSQSPSNKVTEKGKDVELRCDPISGHTALYWYRQSLGQGLEFLIYFQGNSAPDKSGLPSDRFSAERTGGSVSTLTIQRTQQEDSAVYLCASGRTSGNDEQFFGPGTRLTVL.